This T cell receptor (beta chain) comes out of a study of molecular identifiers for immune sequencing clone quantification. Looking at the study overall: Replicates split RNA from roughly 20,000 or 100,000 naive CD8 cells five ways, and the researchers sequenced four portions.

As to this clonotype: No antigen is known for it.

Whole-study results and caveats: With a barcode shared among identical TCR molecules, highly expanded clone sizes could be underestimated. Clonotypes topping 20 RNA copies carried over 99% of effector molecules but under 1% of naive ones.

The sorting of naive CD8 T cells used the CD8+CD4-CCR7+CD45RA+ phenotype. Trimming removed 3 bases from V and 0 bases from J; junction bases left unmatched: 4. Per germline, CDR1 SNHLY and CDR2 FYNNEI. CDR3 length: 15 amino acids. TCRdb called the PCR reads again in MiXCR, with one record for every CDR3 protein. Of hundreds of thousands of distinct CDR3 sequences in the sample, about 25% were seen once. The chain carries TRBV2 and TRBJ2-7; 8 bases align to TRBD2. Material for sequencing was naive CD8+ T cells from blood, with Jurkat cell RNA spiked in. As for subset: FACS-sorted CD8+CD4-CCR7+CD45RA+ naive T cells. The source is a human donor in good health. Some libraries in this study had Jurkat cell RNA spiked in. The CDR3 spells CASSDQREYSYEQYF. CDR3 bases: TGTGCCAGCAGTGATCAGCGGGAGTACTCCTACGAGCAGTACTTC.